Below are 25 T cell receptor beta chains sequenced from a single sample in a study of CD8 T cell repertoires and HIV-1 epitope variants. TCRdb's copy holds only in-frame clones and misses some; the assay was immunoSEQ multiplex PCR. The table has under 100,000 clones, 70% to 75% seen once. Sequenced material: uncultured baseline CD8+ T cells from peripheral blood mononuclear cells (PBMCs). The receptors stem from a male donor with HIV.

As to this clone: One end of the junction fails to match germline, which may point to a read error. V and J are TRBV2 and TRBJ2-7, with D uncertain. CDR3 length: 11 residues. Germline V gene data show CDR1 as SNHLY and CDR2 as FYNNEI. CDR3 region: CASSEGGEQYF. CDR3 DNA: TGTGCCAGCAGCGAAGGCGGCGAGCAGTACTTC.

This chain links TRBV30 with TRBJ1-1, with D hard to call. Trimming took off 5 bases at V and 1 base at J, with 8 bases between the two ends. Germline V lookup: CDR1 GTSNPN, CDR2 SVGIG (reference sequence). The CDR3 is 12 residues long. CDR3 nucleotides: TGTGCCTGGGCGTACCAGAACACTGAAGCTTTCTTT. Translating it yields CAWAYQNTEAFF. The full variable domain, with the rest looked up from reference TRBV30 and TRBJ1-1, is SQTIHQWPATLVQPVGSPLSLECTVEGTSNPNLYWYRQAAGRGLQLLFYSVGIGQISSEVPQNLSASRPQDRQFILSSKKLLLSDSGFYLCAWAYQNTEAFFGQGTRLTVV.

V and J are TRBV27 and TRBJ1-2, with TRBD1 matching 9 bases. Trimming at V came to 4 bases and at J to 8 bases, leaving 5 bases not matched to a gene. Germline V lookup: CDR1 MNHEY, CDR2 SMNVEV (reference sequence). CDR3 length: 13 amino acids. The CDR3 sequence: CASSSDRGRGYTF. Written as DNA, the CDR3 is TGTGCCAGCAGTTCGGACAGGGGTCGCGGCTACACCTTC.

V is TRBV7-9 and J is TRBJ1-2; 7 nucleotides align to TRBD1. The CDR3 consists of 17 residues. The J segment lost 0 bases and the V segment lost 5 bases, leaving 12 bases of the junction unmatched. Germline CDR1 and CDR2: SEHNR and FQNEAQ (reference sequence). CDR3 DNA sequence: TGTGCCAGCAGCACTACAGGGGACGCGCACCCTAACTATGGCTACACCTTC. Protein sequence: CASSTTGDAHPNYGYTF.

The V call is TRBV28, the J call TRBJ2-7, with 9 bases lining up with TRBD1. The V gene end was trimmed by 5 bases and the J gene end by 4 bases; junction bases not matched to a gene: 9. This CDR3 is built from 15 residues. Germline V gene sequence: CDR1 MDHEN, CDR2 SYDVKM. The CDR3 DNA reads TGTGCCAGCAGTCCGGCCGGGACAGGGACTTACGAGCAGTACTTC. This gives the protein CASSPAGTGTYEQYF.

V gene TRBV30 combines with J gene TRBJ1-4; TRBD1 agrees at 10 bases. The V segment lost 3 bases and the J segment 7 bases; nucleotides outside the gene matches: 5. CDR3 length equals 14 residues. Germline V gives CDR1 GTSNPN, CDR2 SVGIG (reference sequence). The CDR3 nucleotides read TGTGCCTGGAGCCCAGGGACAGGGGTTGAAAAACTGTTTTTT. As protein: CAWSPGTGVEKLFF.

CDR3 sequence reads: CASSVNRVSEQYF. DNA for the CDR3: TGTGCCAGCAGTGTGAACAGGGTCAGCGAGCAGTACTTC. The chain joins TRBV2 to TRBJ2-7; D perhaps matches TRBD1 (6 bases). Germline loops: CDR1 SNHLY, CDR2 FYNNEI. The CDR3 extends over 13 amino acids. V was pared by 4 bases and J by 6 bases, with 13 bases between.

This clone came up a few times. This chain connects TRBV7-2 to TRBJ2-7; 7 bases line up with TRBD1. The CDR3 loop spans 15 amino acids. Germline V gene lookup returns CDR1 SGHTA and CDR2 FQGNSA. Losses at the gene ends were 1 base for V and 1 base for J; bases not matched to a gene: 4. The CDR3 DNA reads as TGTGCCAGCAGCTTAGTTTGGGACAGTTCCTACGAGCAGTACTTC. Its translation is CASSLVWDSSYEQYF.

The rearrangement joins TRBV6-5 to TRBJ2-1, with 10 bases lining up with TRBD1. The CDR3 loop spans 15 amino acids. With 5 bases clipped from V and 9 bases from J, the junction kept 10 bases outside the gene matches. Germline V CDR1 and CDR2: MNHEY, SVGAGI. The CDR3 protein is CASSRTDRGRSEQFF. The CDR3 bases are TGTGCCAGCAGTCGTACCGACAGGGGGCGCAGTGAGCAGTTCTTC.

The chain carries TRBV7-8 and TRBJ2-7; no definite D call. V was shortened by 3 bases and J by 0 bases, with 9 bases between the two germline ends. Germline CDR1 is SGHVS and CDR2 is FQNEAQ. The CDR3 has 14 residues. In nucleotides, the CDR3 is TGTGCCAGCAGCTTTGGACGGTTCTCCTACGAGCAGTACTTC. Translation: CASSFGRFSYEQYF.

This clone has only one observation. The rearrangement uses TRBV14 and TRBJ2-1, with TRBD2 matching 13 bases. This CDR3 region has 20 residues. V lost 3 bases to trimming and J lost 0 bases; unmatched junction nucleotides: 11. From germline, CDR1 is SGHDN and CDR2 FVKESK. CDR3 amino acids: CASSHSGGLAGAISYNEQFF. The CDR3 nucleotides are TGTGCCAGCAGCCATTCGGGCGGACTAGCGGGAGCAATCTCCTACAATGAGCAGTTCTTC.

The table lists this clone with a few counts. This sequence joins TRBV30 and TRBJ1-1; possibly TRBD1 for D (6 bases). V was cut by 3 bases and J by 7 bases, with 18 bases left in between. This CDR3 has 14 amino acids. In germline, CDR1 is GTSNPN, CDR2 SVGIG (reference sequence). The CDR3 here is CAWSPPGHPVEAFF. CDR3 sequence (DNA): TGTGCCTGGAGCCCTCCGGGACACCCGGTTGAAGCTTTCTTT.

The chain has TRBV27 and TRBJ2-5; 11 bases match TRBD2. J gave up 6 bases and V 10 bases, and 13 bases lay outside the gene matches. The CDR3 consists of 15 residues. Germline CDR1 is MNHEY and CDR2 is SMNVEV (reference sequence). The CDR3 here is CATKSGTSGQKTQYF. The CDR3 coding sequence is TGTGCCACCAAGTCCGGGACTAGCGGCCAGAAGACCCAGTACTTC.

In its sample, this clone was seen once. This chain connects TRBV10-2 to TRBJ1-1; 7 nucleotides line up with TRBD1. Germline V CDR1 and CDR2: WSHSY, SAAADI. V lost 4 bases to trimming and J lost 4 bases; unmatched junction nucleotides: 9. This CDR3 comprises 15 residues. The CDR3 spells CASSGTTGEGTEAFF. The DNA of the CDR3 is TGCGCCAGCAGTGGCACAACAGGGGAAGGCACTGAAGCTTTCTTT.

J is TRBJ2-1 and V is TRBV18; the D is unclear. Deletions cut 3 bases from V and 8 bases from J, with 5 bases between. Looked up from germline, CDR1 is KGHSH and CDR2 is LQKENI. CDR3 length equals 11 residues. The CDR3 sequence: CASSPSHEQFF. For the CDR3, the DNA is TGTGCCAGCTCACCCTCCCATGAGCAGTTCTTC.

This chain links TRBV18 with TRBJ1-5; D call uncertain. Germline V lookup: CDR1 KGHSH, CDR2 LQKENI. V lost 6 bases, J lost 7 bases, and 16 bases lay in between. The CDR3 has 14 residues. CDR3: CASSPPAARQPQHF. In DNA, the CDR3 is TGTGCCAGCTCGCCCCCCGCCGCCCGGCAGCCCCAGCATTTT.

V usage is TRBV4-1 and J usage is TRBJ2-2; a weak D match, TRBD2 (6 bases). Between the trimmed V and J ends, which lost 2 bases and 5 bases, there was a span of 18 bases. The CDR3 runs to 17 residues. Per germline, CDR1 MGHRA and CDR2 YSYEKL. CDR3 in DNA: TGCGCCAGCAGCCAACCGAAGGAGGGACGGCGGACCGGGGAGCTGTTTTTT. Translation gives CASSQPKEGRRTGELFF.

This chain joins TRBV7-2 and TRBJ2-3; 7 bases align to TRBD2. There are 16 residues in the CDR3. From germline, CDR1 is SGHTA and CDR2 FQGNSA. The J segment lost 1 base and the V segment lost 1 base, leaving 5 bases of the junction unmatched. This CDR3 reads CASSLVGGTGTDTQYF. CDR3 in DNA: TGTGCCAGCAGCTTAGTGGGGGGGACGGGCACAGATACGCAGTATTTT.

The V call is TRBV5-1, the J call TRBJ1-1, with TRBD1 matching over 7 bases. The J segment lost 1 base and the V segment lost 0 bases, leaving 6 bases of the junction unmatched. Germline CDR1 is SGHRS and CDR2 is YFSETQ. This CDR3 region has 16 residues. The CDR3 DNA sequence: TGCGCCAGCAGCTTGGCCGCGAGACAGGGGAACACTGAAGCTTTCTTT. Its translation is CASSLAARQGNTEAFF. Variable domain in full (rest from reference TRBV5-1 and TRBJ1-1): KAGVTQTPRYLIKTRGQQVTLSCSPISGHRSVSWYQQTPGQGLQFLFEYFSETQRNKGNFPGRFSGRQFSNSRSEMNVSTLELGDSALYLCASSLAARQGNTEAFFGQGTRLTVV.

On this clone: Other DNA sequences in the sample encode the same CDR3. V is TRBV6-5 and J is TRBJ2-5; D is possibly TRBD2 (5 bases). From germline, CDR1 is MNHEY and CDR2 SVGAGI. The CDR3 is 14 residues long. V was shortened by 5 bases and J by 2 bases, with 12 bases between the two germline ends. The CDR3 here is CASSLPGLQETQYF. The CDR3 nucleotides are TGTGCCAGCAGTCTCCCGGGGTTACAAGAGACCCAGTACTTC.

V gene TRBV19 combines with J gene TRBJ2-6; a weak D match, TRBD1 (8 bases). CDR1 and CDR2 (germline): LNHDA, SQIVND (reference sequence). Between the trimmed V and J ends, which lost 9 bases and 0 bases, there was a span of 15 bases. CDR3 size: 16 residues. For the CDR3, the DNA is TGTGCCAGCCTACAGGGGGGGGACTCTGGGGCCAACGTCCTGACTTTC. It is translated as CASLQGGDSGANVLTF.

V gene TRBV7-2 combines with J gene TRBJ2-1; 7 nucleotides align to TRBD2. CDR1 is SGHTA, CDR2 FQGNSA, per germline. This CDR3 has 14 residues. The junction had 10 bases not matched to a gene; V was cut back by 4 bases and J by 10 bases. The CDR3 DNA reads TGTGCCAGCAGCTCATGGGACTACTCCGGAGAGCAGTTCTTC. It translates to CASSSWDYSGEQFF.

CDR3 DNA sequence: TGCGCCAGCAGGGGGATTTCTAGCACAGATACGCAGTATTTT. Protein sequence: CASRGISSTDTQYF. The chain employs TRBV5-1 and TRBJ2-3, with D uncertain. The CDR3 runs to 14 residues. The germline V gene encodes CDR1 SGHRS and CDR2 YFSETQ. V lost 5 bases and J lost 0, with 10 bases in between.

The J gene is TRBJ2-7, the V gene TRBV10-1; D gene uncertain. V was pared by 5 bases and J by 0 bases, with 5 bases between. The CDR3 is 12 residues long. CDR1 WNHNN and CDR2 SYGVQD come from the germline V gene (reference sequence). CDR3 protein: CASSPSSYEQYF. CDR3 nucleotides: TGCGCCAGCAGTCCCAGCTCCTACGAGCAGTACTTC.

This clone was seen a handful of times. The chain recombines TRBV6-6 with TRBJ1-2, with 7 bases aligning to TRBD1. V trimming: 8 bases; J trimming: 8 bases; junction bases outside the gene matches: 5. CDR3 length: 11 amino acids. The germline gives CDR1 MNHNY, CDR2 SVGAGI (reference sequence). The CDR3 loop is CASGQDRGYTF. For the CDR3, the DNA is TGTGCCAGCGGACAGGATAGGGGCTACACCTTC.